The source of this T cell receptor (beta chain) is a study of blood T cell repertoires in COVID-19. Participants were aged 18 to 89 years, lived in some 23 US areas, and enrolled virtually. Clinical history reported by participants formed the basis on which cohorts were assigned. As handled by the study authors: Nucleated cell counts were estimated from reference gene primer amplification. TCRdb's table, derived via immunoSEQ multiplex PCR, lists solely in-frame clones and lacks some. V, J and clone size reflect that table, while D and trimming were determined from the DNA. The sample has 330,000 or so clones, approximately 84% seen once. The CDR3 consists of 14 residues. Germline CDR1 is ENHRY and CDR2 is SYGVKD. V lost 7 bases, J lost 1 base, and 10 bases lay in between.

This TCR derives from a woman in her twenties or thirties who had recovered from COVID-19. The sample comprised PBMCs or T cells enriched from blood (not recorded which). This chain joins TRBV10-3 and TRBJ2-2, with D perhaps matching TRBD1 (5 bases). The DNA of the CDR3 is TGTGCCATCACCCCGACAGAGAACACCGGGGAGCTGTTTTTT. Protein product: CAITPTENTGELFF.